The source of this TCR beta chain is a study of T cell repertoires in cytomegalovirus infection. TCRdb called the reads again in MiXCR, with one record for every CDR3 protein. The data hold approximately 910,000 distinct CDR3 sequences, with 31% observed a single time. For this clonotype: The antigen is undetermined. The junction does not match germline at one end; this may be a read error.

CDR3 length: 12 amino acids. Germline CDR1 and CDR2: SGHVS and FNYEAQ. This receptor was obtained from a human donor in good health (CMV status not recorded). Some clones in this sample may be carry-over from other donors' samples. The chain has TRBV7-6 and TRBJ2-1; no clear D gene. Source: cultured CD8+ T cells from PBMCs, taken from culture after CMV antigen stimulation. CDR3 residues: CVSSLDPAEQFF. The CDR3 region has the DNA TGTGTCAGCAGCTTAGACCCTGCTGAGCAGTTCTTC.